The source of this T cell receptor (beta chain) is a study of cytomegalovirus exposure and HLA in healthy donors. Study at large: T cells numbering around 190 million yielded 117 million unique TCR beta sequences in an earlier analysis.

General study results and limits: By a later analysis, the bulk of CMV-associated TCR beta chains appeared HLA-restricted. Later on, a genetic analysis was performed. It linked a missense variant in DCLRE1C with V- and J-gene trimming of TCR beta.

The PCR was carried out with 60 Vbeta primers and 13 Jbeta primers. TCRdb's copy holds only in-frame clones and misses some; the assay was immunoSEQ multiplex PCR. The sample carries roughly 150,000 clones, approximately 88% recorded once. As for this clone: Its cognate antigen is unknown.

Trimming stripped 4 bases from V and 2 bases from J, with 6 bases between. The CDR3 spans 14 residues. From germline, CDR1 is MNHEY and CDR2 SVGAGI. This chain connects TRBV6-5 to TRBJ2-6; D is unresolved. Source material: PBMCs. This sequence was found in a woman between 18 and 30 years old in good health and CMV-seronegative. The DNA of the CDR3 is TGTGCCAGCAGTTCGGTTGCTGGGGCCAACGTCCTGACTTTC. It translates to CASSSVAGANVLTF.